This T cell receptor beta chain was profiled in a study of T cell clonality in common variable immunodeficiency. Repertoires were generated with immunoSEQ multiplex PCR, while TCRdb's copy carries only in-frame clones and drops some. Sampling found 35,000 to 50,000 clones, none seen once. Study observations and caveats: CVID subjects had higher TCRbeta clonality than healthy controls, most marked in about a third.

J was trimmed by 6 bases and V by 10 bases; bases with no gene match: 14. The germline gives CDR1 MNHEY, CDR2 SVGEGT. The CDR3 is made up of 15 amino acids. This clone was counted at least ten times. The target antigen is unknown. The sequence runs out 3 residues before the end of the CDR3; the remainder is reconstructed from the germline J gene. This CDR3 is also generated by other DNA sequences in the sample. The V and J genes are TRBV6-2 or TRBV6-3 and TRBJ1-1, with 10 bases that match TRBD1. This clonotype was obtained from a person between 18 and 69 years old in good health. Sequencing was performed on peripheral blood mononuclear cells. The CDR3 bases that were read are TGTGCCACCAAAAAAAACCGGGACAGGGGATCTGAA. Translating gives CATKKNRDRGSE. The whole CDR3 sequence is CATKKNRDRGSEAFF.